This T cell receptor (beta chain) was sequenced for a study of cytomegalovirus exposure and HLA in healthy donors. Points from the study as a whole: Later analysis identified a missense DCLRE1C variant that was linked to TCR beta V- and J-gene trimming.

The V end lost 0 bases, the J end lost 5 bases, and 16 bases lay between the germline ends. This CDR3 region has 16 residues. Germline loops: CDR1 MNHNS, CDR2 SASEGT. About this clone itself: Antigen unknown.

PCR employed 60 Vbeta and 13 Jbeta primers. TCRdb keeps only in-frame clones here, not all; method: immunoSEQ multiplex PCR. The table has under 200,000 clones, less than 80% seen once. This chain uses TRBV6-1 with TRBJ1-1; D is perhaps TRBD1 (5 bases). Sequencing was done on a sample of PBMCs. This clonotype was obtained from a man aged 35 to 55 in good health and CMV-seronegative. CDR3 protein: CASSEAGQGGWTEAFF. CDR3 coding DNA: TGTGCCAGCAGTGAAGCGGGGCAGGGTGGTTGGACTGAAGCTTTCTTT.